Below are 8 T cell receptor beta chains sequenced from a single sample in a study of blood T cell repertoires in COVID-19. The protocol was immunoSEQ multiplex PCR, while the TCRdb copy is restricted to in-frame clones and leaves out a portion. The sample yields over 200,000 clones, 87% seen once. Sequencing was done on a sample of peripheral blood. The receptor source for this set is a man aged 60 to 69 who had recovered from COVID-19.

This clone showed up just once. The chain carries TRBV27 and TRBJ1-6, with 9 bases fitting TRBD1. Germline CDR1 reads MNHEY; CDR2 reads SMNVEV (reference sequence). The CDR3 has 16 amino acids. After removal of 3 bases from V and 7 bases from J, the junction contained 7 bases not matched to a gene. This CDR3 reads CASSFSTGGGNSPLHF. The CDR3 DNA is TGTGCCAGCAGTTTCTCCACAGGGGGCGGAAATTCACCCCTCCACTTT.

V and J are TRBV5-4 and TRBJ2-3; 8 nucleotides match TRBD1. CDR1 and CDR2 (germline): SGHNT, YYREEE (reference sequence). The CDR3 consists of 14 residues. After removal of 4 bases from V and 4 bases from J, the junction contained 5 bases not matched to a gene. In DNA form, the CDR3 reads TGTGCCAGCAGCACGGACAGGGTCGCAGATACGCAGTATTTT. Translated, it gives CASSTDRVADTQYF. The full variable domain, with the rest looked up from reference TRBV5-4 and TRBJ2-3, is ETGVTQSPTHLIKTRGQQVTLRCSSQSGHNTVSWYQQALGQGPQFIFQYYREEENGRGNFPPRFSGLQFPNYSSELNVNALELDDSALYLCASSTDRVADTQYFGPGTRLTVL.

A note on this clone: The sample carries other DNA sequences with the same CDR3. The rearrangement uses TRBV5-4 and TRBJ1-3; 7 positions match TRBD1. Looked up from germline, CDR1 is SGHNT and CDR2 is YYREEE (reference sequence). The ends lost 4 bases at V and 0 bases at J; junction bases unmatched: 4. There are 15 residues in the CDR3. CDR3 DNA sequence: TGTGCCAGCAGCCGGGACAGTTTCTCTGGAAACACCATATATTTT. Translation gives CASSRDSFSGNTIYF.

This clone appeared a few times. The rearrangement uses TRBV7-9 and TRBJ2-3; D remains unclear. The germline CDR1 and CDR2 sequences are SEHNR and FQNEAQ (reference sequence). V was trimmed by 5 bases and J by 0 bases, leaving 9 bases between them. CDR3 length: 14 amino acids. In nucleotides, the CDR3 is TGTGCCAGCAGCCCCGACAAGAGCACAGATACGCAGTATTTT. Its translation is CASSPDKSTDTQYF.

The DNA of the CDR3 is TGCGCCAGCACAGTGACCTACGAGCAGTACTTC. Its translation is CASTVTYEQYF. The chain couples TRBV10-1 to TRBJ2-7; D is unclear. The V gene lost 7 bases and the J gene lost 2 bases, with 6 bases spanning the gap. CDR1 is WNHNN, CDR2 SYGVQD, per germline (reference sequence). The CDR3 is made up of 11 amino acids.

The genes are TRBV9 and TRBJ2-5; tentatively, D is TRBD2 (5 bases). This CDR3 is 16 amino acids long. Trimming stripped 0 bases from V and 5 bases from J, with 17 bases between. The germline gives CDR1 SGDLS, CDR2 YYNGEE. The CDR3, as DNA: TGTGCCAGCAGCGTAGAGAGGACTCTTCGATCGGAGACCCAGTACTTC. Translating it yields CASSVERTLRSETQYF.

The V gene is TRBV27, the J gene TRBJ2-7, with 12 nucleotides matching TRBD2. The CDR3 runs 16 residues. Trimming took 6 bases from V and 5 from J; bases not matched to a gene: 11. CDR1 is MNHEY and CDR2 is SMNVEV in the germline V gene (reference sequence). In DNA form, the CDR3 reads TGTGCCAGCAGGGGTCGGCTAGCGGGAGGGTGGGACGAGCAGTACTTC. Translated: CASRGRLAGGWDEQYF.

V is TRBV4-3 and J is TRBJ1-4, with D possibly TRBD1 on 6 matching bases. CDR3 size: 16 residues. Trimming pared 0 bases from V and 8 bases from J, leaving 16 bases between. Germline CDR1 is LGHNA and CDR2 is YSLEER. The CDR3 region is CASSQEPTGIGEKLFF. CDR3 DNA sequence: TGCGCCAGCAGCCAAGAACCTACAGGGATCGGCGAAAAACTGTTTTTT.